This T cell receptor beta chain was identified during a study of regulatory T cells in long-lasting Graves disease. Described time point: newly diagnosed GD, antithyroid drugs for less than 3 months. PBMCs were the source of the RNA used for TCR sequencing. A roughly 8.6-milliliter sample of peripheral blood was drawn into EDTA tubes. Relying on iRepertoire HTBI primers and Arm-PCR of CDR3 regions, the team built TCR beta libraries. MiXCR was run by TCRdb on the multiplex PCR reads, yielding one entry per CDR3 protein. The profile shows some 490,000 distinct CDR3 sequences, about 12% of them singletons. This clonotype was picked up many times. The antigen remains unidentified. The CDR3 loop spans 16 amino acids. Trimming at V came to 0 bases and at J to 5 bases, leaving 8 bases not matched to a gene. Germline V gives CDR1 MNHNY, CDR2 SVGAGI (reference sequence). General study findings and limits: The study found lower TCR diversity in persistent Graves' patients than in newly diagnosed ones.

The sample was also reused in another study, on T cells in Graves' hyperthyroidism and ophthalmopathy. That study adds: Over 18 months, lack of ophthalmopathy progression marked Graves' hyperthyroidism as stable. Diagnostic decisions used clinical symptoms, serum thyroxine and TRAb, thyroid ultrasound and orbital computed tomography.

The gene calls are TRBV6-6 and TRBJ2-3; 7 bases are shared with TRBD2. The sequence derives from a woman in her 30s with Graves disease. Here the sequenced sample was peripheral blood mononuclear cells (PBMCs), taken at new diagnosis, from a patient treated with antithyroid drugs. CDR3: CASSYSFTAGVDTQYF. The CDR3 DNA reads TGTGCCAGCAGTTACTCGTTCACCGCGGGAGTAGATACGCAGTATTTT.